These T cell receptor beta chains were read from a single sample in a study of T cell clones after liver transplantation. Libraries were prepared by immunoSEQ multiplex PCR; TCRdb keeps only in-frame clonotypes and omits some of them. The profile shows 25,000 to 40,000 clones, around 96% of them singletons. Here the sequenced sample was CD8+ T cells from blood, taken 12 months after liver transplant. The receptors derive from a human patient who received a liver transplant. The graft donor may have contributed some T cells. Both conserved end residues are trimmed from each CDR3. Size tells how often a clone was seen (once, few, many) or the class of an expanded clone, and some rows leave it out.

v_call: TRBV4-2
clone_size: .
j_call: TRBJ2-1
cdr3_aa: ASSQDWDSSYNEQF

v_call: TRBV6-5
clone_size: .
j_call: TRBJ2-2
cdr3_aa: ASSYSGTDTGELF

v_call: TRBV29-1
clone_size: .
j_call: TRBJ1-1
cdr3_aa: SVGDRGAQITNTEAF

v_call: TRBV7-2
clone_size: .
j_call: TRBJ2-7
cdr3_aa: ASSLAWSRGSSYEQY

v_call: TRBV6-1
clone_size: .
j_call: TRBJ2-7
cdr3_aa: ASSETGWLYEQY

v_call: TRBV5-4
clone_size: .
j_call: TRBJ2-3
cdr3_aa: ASSFSGFSTDTQY

v_call: TRBV7-9
clone_size: .
j_call: TRBJ2-1
cdr3_aa: ASSLRQGTYNEQF

v_call: TRBV7-9
clone_size: .
j_call: TRBJ2-5
cdr3_aa: ASGIVLERRTQETQY

v_call: TRBV19
clone_size: .
j_call: TRBJ2-7
cdr3_aa: ASSTSGGRYEQY

v_call: TRBV9
clone_size: .
j_call: TRBJ1-1
cdr3_aa: ASSEAPLSGTEAF

v_call: TRBV7-9
clone_size: .
j_call: TRBJ2-1
cdr3_aa: ASSLAWLALEQF

v_call: TRBV5-6
clone_size: .
j_call: TRBJ2-1
cdr3_aa: ASSGLLLSYNEQF

v_call: TRBV27
clone_size: once
j_call: TRBJ2-5
cdr3_aa: ASSFRGYQETQY

v_call: TRBV6-5
clone_size: .
j_call: TRBJ1-1
cdr3_aa: ASSYGGAEAF

v_call: TRBV19
clone_size: .
j_call: TRBJ1-1
cdr3_aa: ASSIGQGMNTEAF

v_call: TRBV27
clone_size: .
j_call: TRBJ2-7
cdr3_aa: ASSPSSGSISYEQY

v_call: TRBV11-2
clone_size: .
j_call: TRBJ2-1
cdr3_aa: ASSRQGNEQF

v_call: TRBV6-4
clone_size: .
j_call: TRBJ2-1
cdr3_aa: ASSKLAVGANEQF

v_call: TRBV28
clone_size: once
j_call: TRBJ1-1
cdr3_aa: ASSLSRAGNTEAF

v_call: TRBV13
clone_size: .
j_call: TRBJ2-7
cdr3_aa: ASSSTGSEQY

v_call: TRBV6-1
clone_size: .
j_call: TRBJ2-3
cdr3_aa: ASSEEWPASTDTQY

v_call: TRBV29-1
clone_size: once
j_call: TRBJ1-4
cdr3_aa: SVAGPTNEKLF

v_call: TRBV9
clone_size: .
j_call: TRBJ2-6
cdr3_aa: ASSPQGLSGANVLT

v_call: TRBV6-1
clone_size: .
j_call: TRBJ2-7
cdr3_aa: ASSEGDRAGYEQY

v_call: TRBV5-1
clone_size: once
j_call: TRBJ2-1
cdr3_aa: ASSLDAGVDEQF

v_call: TRBV10-1
clone_size: .
j_call: TRBJ2-3
cdr3_aa: ASSESMAGADTQY

v_call: TRBV28
clone_size: .
j_call: TRBJ2-3
cdr3_aa: ASSPGLASTDTQY

v_call: TRBV7-3
clone_size: .
j_call: TRBJ1-1
cdr3_aa: ASSSKTGTEAF

v_call: TRBV4-3
clone_size: .
j_call: TRBJ1-2
cdr3_aa: ASSQDTGNYGYT

v_call: TRBV5-4
clone_size: .
j_call: TRBJ2-5
cdr3_aa: ASSVTQGVRETQY

v_call: TRBV28
clone_size: .
j_call: TRBJ1-2
cdr3_aa: ASSSPLFWYGYT

v_call: TRBV4-1
clone_size: .
j_call: TRBJ1-5
cdr3_aa: ASSHRRGAGQPQH

v_call: TRBV7-3
clone_size: few
j_call: TRBJ2-2
cdr3_aa: ASSLFGQNTGELF

v_call: TRBV4-1
clone_size: once
j_call: TRBJ1-1
cdr3_aa: ASSQYGDLNTEAF

v_call: TRBV7-3
clone_size: .
j_call: TRBJ2-3
cdr3_aa: ASSFRASDTDTQY

v_call: TRBV9
clone_size: .
j_call: TRBJ1-5
cdr3_aa: ASSVGGQGRPQH

v_call: TRBV27
clone_size: .
j_call: TRBJ2-1
cdr3_aa: ASSFQGTSGSYNEQF

v_call: TRBV4-2
clone_size: .
j_call: TRBJ2-1
cdr3_aa: ASSQVPGSSSYNEQF

v_call: TRBV2
clone_size: .
j_call: TRBJ2-2
cdr3_aa: ARRGPLYTGELF

v_call: TRBV9
clone_size: .
j_call: TRBJ2-7
cdr3_aa: ASSAGTSGTYEQY

v_call: TRBV2
clone_size: few
j_call: TRBJ1-3
cdr3_aa: ASSDRVSGNTIY

v_call: TRBV27
clone_size: once
j_call: TRBJ2-7
cdr3_aa: ASSMGTSGYYEQY

v_call: TRBV12-5
clone_size: .
j_call: TRBJ1-5
cdr3_aa: ASGSRQGPGPQH

v_call: TRBV4-2
clone_size: .
j_call: TRBJ2-3
cdr3_aa: ASSHLKGLGSHQSTDTQY

v_call: TRBV18
clone_size: .
j_call: TRBJ2-5
cdr3_aa: ASSPGRGRSIQETQY

v_call: TRBV20-1
clone_size: .
j_call: TRBJ2-5
cdr3_aa: STSVETQY

v_call: TRBV11-2
clone_size: .
j_call: TRBJ2-7
cdr3_aa: ASSLVARQEIYEQY

v_call: TRBV23-1
clone_size: .
j_call: TRBJ2-3
cdr3_aa: ASSPTGQIEDADTQY

v_call: TRBV19
clone_size: .
j_call: TRBJ2-1
cdr3_aa: ASSTDVNGRVYNEQF